In its sample, the clone carrying this T cell receptor beta chain was seen a few times. Its target is not known. The sample's time point: newly diagnosed GD, antithyroid drugs for less than 3 months. PBMCs were the source of the RNA used for TCR sequencing. The sample comes from a study of regulatory T cells in long-lasting Graves disease. General observations from the study: A greater number of public clonotypes (2,741) was shared by persistent patients than by new patients (roughly 930).

Looked up from germline, CDR1 is DFQATT and CDR2 is SNEGSKA (reference sequence). The CDR3 contains 13 residues. V gave up 0 bases and J gave up 4 bases, with 7 bases separating them. HTBI primers from iRepertoire and Arm-PCR of CDR3 regions yielded the TCR beta libraries. TCRdb re-called the multiplex PCR reads with MiXCR, one entry per CDR3 protein. Altogether 550,000 to 650,000 distinct CDR3 sequences are present, 15% to 20% being singletons, with the ten largest covering around 13%. The data also belong to a second study, concerning T cells in Graves' hyperthyroidism and ophthalmopathy.

The chain uses TRBV20-1 and TRBJ1-5; D unclear. The sequencing here drew on peripheral blood mononuclear cells (PBMCs), taken at new diagnosis, from a patient treated with antithyroid drugs. The sequence was obtained from a man younger than 30 with Graves disease. The CDR3 DNA reads as TGCAGTGCTAGAGAGGTCCTAAATCAGCCCCAGCATTTT. Its translation is CSAREVLNQPQHF.